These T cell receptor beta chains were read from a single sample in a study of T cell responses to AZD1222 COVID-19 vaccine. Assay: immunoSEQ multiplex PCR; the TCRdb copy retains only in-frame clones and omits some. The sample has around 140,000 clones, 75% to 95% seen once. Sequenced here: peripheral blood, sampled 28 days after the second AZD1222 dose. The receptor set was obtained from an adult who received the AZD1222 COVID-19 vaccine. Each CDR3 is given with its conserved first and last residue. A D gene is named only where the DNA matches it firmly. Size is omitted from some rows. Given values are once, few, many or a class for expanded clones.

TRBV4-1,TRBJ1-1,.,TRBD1,TGCGCCAGCAGCCAGGCTGGACAGGGAGTTACTGAAGCTTTCTTT,CASSQAGQGVTEAFF
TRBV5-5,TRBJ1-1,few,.,TGTGCCAGCAGCCTCTGGCTGCAGGGAATCACTGAAGCTTTCTTT,CASSLWLQGITEAFF
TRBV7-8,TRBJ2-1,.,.,TGTGCCAGCAGCCAAAACGGTCCAGGGACCCTCTCCTACAATGAGCAGTTCTTC,CASSQNGPGTLSYNEQFF
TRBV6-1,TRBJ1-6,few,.,TGTGCCAGCAGTGAAAGCGGCAGGGGTAATTCACCCCTCCACTTT,CASSESGRGNSPLHF
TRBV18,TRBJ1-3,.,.,TGTGCCAGCTCAATACAGGGACGAGAGAACACCATATATTTT,CASSIQGRENTIYF
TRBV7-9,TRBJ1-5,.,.,TGTGCCAGCACTAGGGATTCCTATAGCAATCAGCCCCAGCATTTT,CASTRDSYSNQPQHF
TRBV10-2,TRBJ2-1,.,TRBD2,TGCGCCAGCGGCAGGACTAGCGGCGATGAGCAGTTCTTC,CASGRTSGDEQFF
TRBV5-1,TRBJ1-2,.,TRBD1,TGCGCCAGCAGACCCGGGACAGGCCCCCCTGATGGCTACACCTTC,CASRPGTGPPDGYTF
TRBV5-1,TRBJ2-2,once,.,TGCGCCAGCAGCTCGGGGGTCTTCACCGGGGAGCTGTTTTTT,CASSSGVFTGELFF
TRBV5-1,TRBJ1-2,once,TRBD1,TGCGCCAGCAGTGACAGGGCCAACTATGGCTACACCTTC,CASSDRANYGYTF
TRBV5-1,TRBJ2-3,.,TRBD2,TGCGCCAGCAGCTTCGGGGGGGCTAGCACAGATACGCAGTATTTT,CASSFGGASTDTQYF
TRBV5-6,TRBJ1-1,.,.,TGTGCCAGCAGCTTGCGGGGGCCAGAAGCTTTCTTT,CASSLRGPEAFF
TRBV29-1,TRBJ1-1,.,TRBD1,TGCAGCGTTACGGAGACAGGGAACCTTGAAGCTTTCTTT,CSVTETGNLEAFF
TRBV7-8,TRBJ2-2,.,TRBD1,TGTGCCAGCAGCTTAGCTTCAGGGGGCGAGGACACCGGGGAGCTGTTTTTT,CASSLASGGEDTGELFF
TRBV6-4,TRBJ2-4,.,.,TGTGCCAGCAGCCCGAGGGACACACGAATAGCCAAAAACATTCAGTACTTC,CASSPRDTRIAKNIQYF
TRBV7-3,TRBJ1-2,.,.,TGTGCCAGCAGCTTAACCCCGGCAGGCTATGGCTACACCTTC,CASSLTPAGYGYTF
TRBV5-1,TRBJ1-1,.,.,TGCGCCAGCAGCTTGGCTCCGGGGGGCATGAACACTGAAGCTTTCTTT,CASSLAPGGMNTEAFF
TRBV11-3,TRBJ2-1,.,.,TGTGCCAGCAGCTCCGACGAGACCTACAATGAGCAGTTCTTC,CASSSDETYNEQFF
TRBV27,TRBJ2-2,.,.,TGTGCCAGCACCCCCGAGAACACCGGGGAGCTGTTTTTT,CASTPENTGELFF
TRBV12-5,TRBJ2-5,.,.,TGTGCTAGTGGTTTGGGGCAGCAAGAGACCCAGTACTTC,CASGLGQQETQYF
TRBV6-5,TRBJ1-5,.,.,TGTGCCGGGGGACTCCTATACGACCAGCCCCAGCATTTT,CAGGLLYDQPQHF
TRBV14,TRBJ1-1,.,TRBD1,TGTGCCAGCAGCCAAGTCGGGACAGACAACACTGAAGCTTTCTTT,CASSQVGTDNTEAFF
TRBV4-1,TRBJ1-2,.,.,TGCGCCAGCAGCCAAGCTCCCCAGGGGACACTATACGGCTACACCTTC,CASSQAPQGTLYGYTF
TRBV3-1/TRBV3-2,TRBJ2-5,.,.,TGTGCCAGCAGCCTCCGGGGGACCCAGTACTTC,CASSLRGTQYF
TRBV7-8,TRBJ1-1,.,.,TGTGCCAGCCTCGCCGTGGGGGGATTGAACACTGAAGCTTTCTTT,CASLAVGGLNTEAFF
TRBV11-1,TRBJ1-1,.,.,TGTGCCAGCAGCTTCGGAAGGGACACTGAAGCTTTCTTT,CASSFGRDTEAFF
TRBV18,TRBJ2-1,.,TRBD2,TGTGCCAGCTCACCGACGGGCCTAGCGGGGACAAGCTCCTACAATGAGCAGTTCTTC,CASSPTGLAGTSSYNEQFF
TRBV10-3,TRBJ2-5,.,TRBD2,TGTGCCATCAGTGGGGAGAGCGGGGGGGCTGCCGAGACCCAGTACTTC,CAISGESGGAAETQYF
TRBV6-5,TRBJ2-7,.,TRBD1,TGTGCCAGCAGGGAGACAGGGGGCTTTTACGAGCAGTACTTC,CASRETGGFYEQYF
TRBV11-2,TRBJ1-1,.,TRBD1,TGTGCCAGCAGCTTAGATGGGGGACAGGGATCCCCTGAAGCTTTCTTT,CASSLDGGQGSPEAFF
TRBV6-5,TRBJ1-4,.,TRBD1,TGTGCCAGCACCCGAGGACAGGCCGCTGAAAAACTGTTTTTT,CASTRGQAAEKLFF
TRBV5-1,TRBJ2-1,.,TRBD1,TGCGCCAGCAGCCCGATAGGGACAGGGAGGAATGAGCAGTTCTTC,CASSPIGTGRNEQFF
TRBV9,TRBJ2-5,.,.,TGTGCCAGTGGTTATGGCAGGGCCTCACAAGAGACCCAGTACTTC,CASGYGRASQETQYF
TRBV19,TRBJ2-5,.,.,TGTGCCAGTAGTATTTGGGCCTACGAGACCCAGTACTTC,CASSIWAYETQYF
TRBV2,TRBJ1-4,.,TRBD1,TGTGCCAGCAGGCCGGGACAGGGAGCTTCTGAAAAACTGTTTTTT,CASRPGQGASEKLFF
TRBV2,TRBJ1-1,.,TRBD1,TGTGCCAGCAGCCTTACCTCCGGGACAGGGGGCGTGGACACTGAAGCTTTCTTT,CASSLTSGTGGVDTEAFF
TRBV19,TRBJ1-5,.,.,TGTGCCAGTAGTCGAGGCAACAATCAGCCCCAGCATTTT,CASSRGNNQPQHF
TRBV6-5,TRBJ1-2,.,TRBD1,TGTGCCAGCATGCTCGGACAGGCTTACTATGGCTACACCTTC,CASMLGQAYYGYTF
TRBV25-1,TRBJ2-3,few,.,TGTGCCAGCAGTGCAAAGTCTACGCAGTATTTT,CASSAKSTQYF
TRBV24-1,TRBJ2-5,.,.,TGTGCCACCAGTGGGGGTCAAAAACAAGAGACCCAGTACTTC,CATSGGQKQETQYF
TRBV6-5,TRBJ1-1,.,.,TGTGCCAGCTCCTCAGGGGCAGGCTGGAACACTGAAGCTTTCTTT,CASSSGAGWNTEAFF
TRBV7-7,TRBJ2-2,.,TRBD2,TGTGCTAGCAGCTTTCTAGCGGACACCGGGGAGCTGTTTTTT,CASSFLADTGELFF
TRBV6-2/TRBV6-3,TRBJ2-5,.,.,TGTGCCAGCAGTTACCTACAGGTGGGTCAAGAGACCCAGTACTTC,CASSYLQVGQETQYF
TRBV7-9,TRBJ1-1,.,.,TGTGCCAGCAGCCAAGGTAGGGACACTGAAGCTTTCTTT,CASSQGRDTEAFF
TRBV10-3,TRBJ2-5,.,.,TGTGCCATCAGACCGGGACAAAATGTGGAGACCCAGTACTTC,CAIRPGQNVETQYF
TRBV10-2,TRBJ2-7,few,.,TGCGCCAGCACGGCGGGACACTCCTACGAGCAGTACTTC,CASTAGHSYEQYF
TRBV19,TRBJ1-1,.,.,TGTGCCAGTAGACTAACAGGGTATACTGAAGCTTTCTTT,CASRLTGYTEAFF
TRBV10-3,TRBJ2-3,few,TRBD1,TGTGCCATCAGTGAGGGGACAGGGGGCACAGATACGCAGTATTTT,CAISEGTGGTDTQYF
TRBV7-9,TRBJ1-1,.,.,TGTGCCAGCAGCTTAATGGGCGACACTGAAGCTTTCTTT,CASSLMGDTEAFF
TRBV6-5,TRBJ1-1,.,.,TGTGCCAGCAGCTATTATAGGGACACTGAAGCTTTCTTT,CASSYYRDTEAFF
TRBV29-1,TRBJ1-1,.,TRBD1,TGCAGCGCGGACAGGGGGCAAACTGAAGCTTTCTTT,CSADRGQTEAFF
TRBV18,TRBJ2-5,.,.,TGTGCCAGCTCACCACGACGAAGGGAGACCCAGTACTTC,CASSPRRRETQYF